This is a list of T cell receptor beta chains from one sample in a study of T cells in Graves' hyperthyroidism and ophthalmopathy. TCRdb itself ran the multiplex PCR reads through MiXCR, one entry per CDR3 protein. The sample includes fewer than 750,000 distinct CDR3 sequences, more than 45% seen only once; the top ten take about 8.3%. Sequenced: peripheral blood or thyroid tissue (not recorded which). The receptors shown here come from a woman under 30 with Graves' hyperthyroidism. CDR3s include the opening cysteine and the closing phenylalanine or tryptophan. The D gene is left open where the match is weak. The size entry is marked missing in some rows and otherwise reads once, few, many or a size class.

j_call: TRBJ1-4
v_call: TRBV5-1
clone_size: many
d_call: TRBD1
cdr3_nt: TGCGCCAGCACCGAGGGGGCGCCTAACGAAAAACTGTTTTTT
cdr3_aa: CASTEGAPNEKLFF

j_call: TRBJ2-5
v_call: TRBV6-6
clone_size: many
d_call: TRBD2
cdr3_nt: TGTGCCAGCAGACCCCCCAGCGGGAGGGGGGGCGAGACCCAGTACTTC
cdr3_aa: CASRPPSGRGGETQYF

j_call: TRBJ2-5
v_call: TRBV5-6
clone_size: many
d_call: -
cdr3_nt: TGTGCCAGCAGCTTGGTGGGGCAACGCGGGAAGACCCAGTACTTC
cdr3_aa: CASSLVGQRGKTQYF

j_call: TRBJ2-5
v_call: TRBV7-9
clone_size: -
d_call: TRBD2
cdr3_nt: TGTGCCAGCCCATTGGCGGGAGGGACAGCGAACACCGGGAAGGAGACCCAGTACTTC
cdr3_aa: CASPLAGGTANTGKETQYF

j_call: TRBJ2-6
v_call: TRBV19
clone_size: -
d_call: -
cdr3_nt: TGTGCCAGTAGTGAACAGGAAGGGACGGGGGCCAACGTCCTGACTTTC
cdr3_aa: CASSEQEGTGANVLTF

j_call: TRBJ2-3
v_call: TRBV5-1
clone_size: -
d_call: TRBD2
cdr3_nt: TGCGCCAGCAGCTTGGCAGCTTCTAGCGGGAGGACAGATACGCAGTATTTT
cdr3_aa: CASSLAASSGRTDTQYF

j_call: TRBJ2-1
v_call: TRBV12-3/TRBV12-4
clone_size: -
d_call: -
cdr3_nt: TGTGCCAGCAGTTTCATCGATAAGCCCGTGGGTGAGCAGTTCTTC
cdr3_aa: CASSFIDKPVGEQFF

j_call: TRBJ2-3
v_call: TRBV24-1
clone_size: many
d_call: -
cdr3_nt: TGTGCCACCGAGAGCGCAGATACGCAGTATTTT
cdr3_aa: CATESADTQYF

j_call: TRBJ2-7
v_call: TRBV16
clone_size: many
d_call: TRBD2
cdr3_nt: TGTGCCAGCAGCTTGTGGTCGGGAGGCCCCTACGAGCAGTACTTC
cdr3_aa: CASSLWSGGPYEQYF

j_call: TRBJ1-5
v_call: TRBV6-5
clone_size: many
d_call: -
cdr3_nt: TGTGCCAGCAGTTGGGGGCCTAATCAGCCCCAGCATTTT
cdr3_aa: CASSWGPNQPQHF

j_call: TRBJ1-1
v_call: TRBV10-3
clone_size: -
d_call: -
cdr3_nt: TGTGCCATCAGTGAGGAAAACAGGCTGTTGAACACTGAAGCTTTCTTT
cdr3_aa: CAISEENRLLNTEAFF

j_call: TRBJ2-5
v_call: TRBV19
clone_size: many
d_call: -
cdr3_nt: TGTGCCAGTAGTATGGCAGTGGGGGAGACCCAGTACTTC
cdr3_aa: CASSMAVGETQYF

j_call: TRBJ1-1
v_call: TRBV7-2
clone_size: -
d_call: -
cdr3_nt: TGTGCCAGCAGGCCGGGGAAGAACACTGAAGCTTTCTTT
cdr3_aa: CASRPGKNTEAFF

j_call: TRBJ2-5
v_call: TRBV6-4
clone_size: -
d_call: -
cdr3_nt: TGTGCCAGCAGTGAAGCCCAAGGGGGGCAAGAGACCCAGTACTTC
cdr3_aa: CASSEAQGGQETQYF